This TCR beta chain was sequenced in a study of breast tumors, draining lymph nodes, adjacent tissues. Study-wide findings and caveats: The data were judged consistent with most tumor T cells coming from lymph node and expanding in tumor. Tumors had less TCR diversity than lymph nodes, more than nontumor tissue.

Ten or more counts support this clonotype. No antigen is known for it. This CDR3 is built from 18 residues. Germline V CDR1 and CDR2: SGHTA, FQGNSA. With 5 bases removed from V and 1 base from J, the gap between germline ends came to 21 bases. Samples came from axillary lymph nodes draining the breast cancer. One entry per CDR3 protein results from TCRdb running MiXCR on the multiplex PCR reads. The sample lists some 230,000 distinct CDR3 sequences; nearly 35% were seen once. The receptor was isolated from a female donor with breast cancer. Some clones in this sample may be carry-over from other donors' samples. J is TRBJ2-1 and V is TRBV7-2; either TRBD1 or TRBD2 may supply D (5 bases each). Sequencing was done on a sample of axillary lymph node tissue. This CDR3 is CASSPHGTAWGSYNEQFF. CDR3 nucleotides: TGTGCCAGCAGCCCCCACGGGACCGCTTGGGGGTCCTACAATGAGCAGTTCTTC.